The 27 T cell receptor beta chains listed next were all sequenced from one sample in a study of cytotoxic CD8 clonotypes in ibrutinib-treated CLL. The assay was immunoSEQ multiplex PCR, and TCRdb's table has in-frame clones only and misses some. Seen here are fewer than 300,000 clones, less than 85% observed once, and the top ten hold roughly 6%. The sample here was PBMCs, taken at disease progression, from a patient treated with ibrutinib. The receptors shown here come from a human donor with chronic lymphocytic leukemia.

This clone was found once. V gene TRBV7-3 combines with J gene TRBJ2-1, with D tentatively TRBD1 (5 bases). V gave up 5 bases and J gave up 2 bases, with 13 bases separating them. The length of the CDR3 is 15 residues. CDR1 is SGHTA and CDR2 is FQGTGA in the germline V gene. The CDR3 sequence is CASSPGHNPYNEQFF. The CDR3 nucleotides are TGTGCCAGCAGCCCAGGACATAACCCCTACAATGAGCAGTTCTTC. The whole variable domain, remainder taken from reference TRBV7-3 and TRBJ2-1, is GAGVSQTPSNKVTEKGKYVELRCDPISGHTALYWYRQSLGQGPEFLIYFQGTGAADDSGLPNDRFFAVRPEGSVSTLKIQRTERGDSAVYLCASSPGHNPYNEQFFGPGTRLTVL.

The gene calls are TRBV6-1 and TRBJ2-2; D perhaps matches TRBD1 (6 bases). V shed 3 bases and J shed 0 bases, with 11 bases lying between them. This CDR3 is 16 amino acids long. The V gene's germline CDR1 is MNHNS and CDR2 SASEGT. CDR3 loop: CASSDYRTANTGELFF. CDR3 coding DNA: TGTGCCAGCAGTGATTATCGGACAGCGAACACCGGGGAGCTGTTTTTT.

The V and J genes are TRBV19 and TRBJ2-7, with a tentative D call TRBD2 (6 bases). V gave up 5 bases and J gave up 3 bases, with 8 bases separating them. This CDR3 region has 12 residues. Germline V lookup: CDR1 LNHDA, CDR2 SQIVND (reference sequence). The CDR3 here is CASSGTVYEQYF. For the CDR3, the DNA is TGTGCCAGTAGTGGGACTGTCTACGAGCAGTACTTC.

V and J are TRBV9 and TRBJ2-1, with D maybe TRBD2 (5 bases). The V end lost 1 base, the J end lost 0 bases, and 8 bases lay between the germline ends. There are 15 residues in the CDR3. Germline V gives CDR1 SGDLS, CDR2 YYNGEE. The CDR3 region has the DNA TGTGCCAGCAGCGTATTGGGGAGCTCCTACAATGAGCAGTTCTTC. Protein: CASSVLGSSYNEQFF.

This clone is medium-sized (0.01 to 0.1%) within its sample. The chain recombines TRBV29-1 with TRBJ1-2; the D is unclear. The germline gives CDR1 SQVTM, CDR2 ANQGSEA. This CDR3 region has 11 residues. V was pared by 8 bases and J by 2 bases, with 9 bases between. The CDR3 spells CSLGGNYGYTF. The CDR3 bases are TGCAGCCTTGGAGGGAACTATGGCTACACCTTC.

This chain connects TRBV6-5 to TRBJ2-7; possibly TRBD2 for D (6 bases). The CDR3 sequence is 13 residues long. Looked up from germline, CDR1 is MNHEY and CDR2 is SVGAGI. V was trimmed by 6 bases and J by 3 bases, leaving 12 bases between them. DNA for the CDR3: TGTGCCAGCAGCCCCGGGACTTTCTACGAGCAGTACTTC. Residues: CASSPGTFYEQYF.

The chain recombines TRBV28 with TRBJ1-5; 7 positions match TRBD1. V was pared by 3 bases and J by 16 bases, with 9 bases of the junction left unmatched. The CDR3 runs to 12 residues. CDR1 is MDHEN and CDR2 is SYDVKM in the germline V gene. This chain's CDR3 is CASSFMKGAGHF. CDR3 in DNA: TGTGCCAGCAGTTTCATGAAGGGGGCAGGACATTTT. The variable domain in full, with the rest retrieved from reference TRBV28 and TRBJ1-5, is DVKVTQSSRYLVKRTGEKVFLECVQDMDHENMFWYRQDPGLGLRLIYFSYDVKMKEKGDIPEGYSVSREKKERFSLILESASTNQTSMYLCASSFMKGAGHFGDGTRLSIL.

The chain has TRBV7-9 and TRBJ1-2; possible D gene TRBD1, 6 bases. This CDR3 comprises 17 residues. The V end was cut by 1 base, the J end by 5 bases, with 20 bases between. CDR1 and CDR2 from the germline V gene are SEHNR and FQNEAQ (reference sequence). In DNA, the CDR3 is TGTGCCAGCAGCTTAGTGGCAGGGGCCCGACGGGGGTATGGCTACACCTTC. This translates into CASSLVAGARRGYGYTF.

The V and J genes are TRBV10-3 and TRBJ2-3, with 10 bases lining up with TRBD2. CDR3 length equals 14 residues. V lost 7 bases, J lost 0 bases, and 1 base stayed unmatched. CDR1 and CDR2 (germline): ENHRY, SYGVKD. Here the CDR3 DNA reads TGTGCCATCAAGGGACTAGCGAGCACAGATACGCAGTATTTT. It codes for CAIKGLASTDTQYF.

The chain employs TRBV19 and TRBJ2-2, with D uncertain. The CDR3 loop spans 14 amino acids. Germline lookup yields CDR1 LNHDA and CDR2 SQIVND (reference sequence). V was clipped by 3 bases and J by 3 bases, with 8 bases between them. CDR3 region: CASSITAYTGELFF. The CDR3 coding sequence is TGTGCCAGTAGTATTACGGCATACACCGGGGAGCTGTTTTTT.

This chain connects TRBV7-9 to TRBJ2-5, with TRBD1 as a possible D gene (6 bases). Trimming left V 4 bases short and J 3 bases short, with 12 bases between. Germline CDR1 and CDR2: SEHNR and FQNEAQ (reference sequence). This CDR3 comprises 14 residues. The CDR3 DNA reads TGTGCCAGCAGCTCCAGCCAGGGGAAAGAGACCCAGTACTTC. It yields the protein CASSSSQGKETQYF.

CDR3 sequence: CASSSGQDYEQYF. As DNA, the CDR3 is TGTGCCAGCAGCTCCGGACAGGACTACGAGCAGTACTTC. This sequence joins TRBV11-3 and TRBJ2-7; 7 bases map to TRBD1. The CDR3 contains 13 residues. Trimming at V came to 4 bases and at J to 3 bases, leaving 3 bases not matched to a gene. The germline gives CDR1 SGHNT, CDR2 YENEEA.

This clone was seen only once. This chain links TRBV19 with TRBJ2-3, with D maybe TRBD2 (5 bases). V was cut by 3 bases and J by 1 base, with 11 bases left in between. Germline V gene lookup returns CDR1 LNHDA and CDR2 SQIVND (reference sequence). The CDR3 extends over 15 amino acids. The DNA of the CDR3 is TGTGCCAGTAGTATTTGGGAGAAGGGCACAGATACGCAGTATTTT. This translates into CASSIWEKGTDTQYF. Variable domain in full (rest from reference TRBV19 and TRBJ2-3): DGGITQSPKYLFRKEGQNVTLSCEQNLNHDAMYWYRQDPGQGLRLIYYSQIVNDFQKGDIAEGYSVSREKKESFPLTVTSAQKNPTAFYLCASSIWEKGTDTQYFGPGTRLTVL.

This clone appeared a single time. The gene calls are TRBV27 and TRBJ1-1; D remains unclear. Trimming took 5 bases from V and 5 from J, leaving 15 bases between them. The CDR3 loop spans 14 amino acids. The germline CDR1 and CDR2 sequences are MNHEY and SMNVEV (reference sequence). Here the CDR3 DNA reads TGTGCCAGCAGTACCCGACCCGTGCGGACTGAAGCTTTCTTT. Its protein is CASSTRPVRTEAFF.

This chain connects TRBV11-3 to TRBJ1-5; 7 nucleotides align to TRBD1. Per the germline V gene, CDR1 is SGHNT and CDR2 is YENEEA. V lost 5 bases and J lost 0; bases outside the gene matches: 10. CDR3 length: 17 amino acids. CDR3 residues: CASSQQGLPPSNQPQHF. Written as DNA, the CDR3 is TGTGCCAGCAGCCAACAGGGGCTTCCCCCTAGCAATCAGCCCCAGCATTTT.

In this sample, this clone turned up once. The chain couples TRBV29-1 to TRBJ2-7; D is undetermined. Trimming took off 4 bases at V and 2 bases at J, with 9 bases between the two ends. In germline, CDR1 is SQVTM, CDR2 ANQGSEA. CDR3 length: 12 residues. CDR3 loop: CSVVSGPYEQYF. CDR3 coding DNA: TGCAGCGTTGTGTCAGGACCCTACGAGCAGTACTTC.

V usage is TRBV6-1 and J usage is TRBJ1-4; TRBD1 might be the D (6 bases). V shed 3 bases and J shed 0 bases, with 14 bases lying between them. This CDR3 region has 17 residues. Germline CDR1 MNHNS, CDR2 SASEGT. The CDR3 loop is CASSDRAGASTNEKLFF. The DNA of the CDR3 is TGTGCCAGCAGTGACAGGGCAGGGGCGTCAACTAATGAAAAACTGTTTTTT.

This clone was counted a single time. The rearrangement joins TRBV25-1 to TRBJ2-7, with D possibly being TRBD2 (6 bases). This CDR3 comprises 14 residues. The V gene's germline CDR1 is MGHDK and CDR2 SYGVNS. The V gene lost 2 bases and the J gene lost 5 bases, with 13 bases spanning the gap. The CDR3 bases are TGTGCCAGCAGTGAACCGGGAGTGCCCCACGAGCAGTACTTC. Translating it yields CASSEPGVPHEQYF.

This clone was observed a handful of times. The V call is TRBV19, the J call TRBJ2-2; TRBD1 aligns across 7 bases. This CDR3 is built from 16 residues. The J segment lost 3 bases and the V segment lost 6 bases, leaving 10 bases of the junction unmatched. CDR1 LNHDA and CDR2 SQIVND come from the germline V gene (reference sequence). The CDR3 sequence: CASRNDRVWDTGELFF. The CDR3 DNA reads TGTGCCAGTAGGAACGACAGGGTGTGGGACACCGGGGAGCTGTTTTTT.

For this clone: Other DNA sequences from this sample encode an identical CDR3 as well. The J gene is TRBJ2-3, the V gene TRBV7-9; 8 bases map to TRBD1. CDR3 length: 14 residues. Germline-derived CDR1 and CDR2 are SEHNR and FQNEAQ (reference sequence). The J segment lost 1 base and the V segment lost 6 bases, leaving 3 bases of the junction unmatched. The CDR3 DNA reads as TGTGCCAGCAGTCTGGGACAGGGCACAGATACGCAGTATTTT. As protein: CASSLGQGTDTQYF.

The V and J genes are TRBV4-1 and TRBJ2-1; D gene ambiguous. Germline CDR1 reads MGHRA; CDR2 reads YSYEKL. The CDR3 sequence is 12 residues long. V dropped 0 bases and J dropped 6 bases, with 3 bases sitting between them. The CDR3 is CASSQEGNEQFF. The DNA for the CDR3 is TGCGCCAGCAGCCAAGAGGGCAATGAGCAGTTCTTC.

The chain has TRBV5-5 and TRBJ1-2; 10 bases match TRBD1. The V and J ends lost 3 bases and 2 bases, in that order; junction bases with no gene match: 4. CDR1 is SGHKS, CDR2 YYEKEE, per germline (reference sequence). This CDR3 has 15 residues. As DNA, the CDR3 is TGTGCCAGCAGCTCGGGGACAGGGGCCAACTATGGCTACACCTTC. This translates into CASSSGTGANYGYTF.

The chain carries TRBV29-1 and TRBJ2-7; TRBD1 matches 8 bases. V lost 4 bases to trimming and J lost 2 bases; unmatched junction nucleotides: 4. Germline CDR1 reads SQVTM; CDR2 reads ANQGSEA. CDR3 length equals 13 residues. The CDR3 spells CSVGWDRTYEQYF. The DNA of the CDR3 is TGCAGCGTTGGTTGGGACAGGACCTACGAGCAGTACTTC.

V is TRBV5-1 and J is TRBJ2-2, with 13 bases matching TRBD2. The V segment lost 0 bases and the J segment 6 bases; nucleotides outside the gene matches: 8. Germline V gene sequence: CDR1 SGHRS, CDR2 YFSETQ. This CDR3 is 18 amino acids long. CDR3 sequence reads: CASSLVIGLAGVSGELFF. CDR3 bases: TGCGCCAGCAGCTTGGTAATCGGACTAGCGGGAGTGTCCGGGGAGCTGTTTTTT. The whole variable domain, remainder taken from reference TRBV5-1 and TRBJ2-2, is KAGVTQTPRYLIKTRGQQVTLSCSPISGHRSVSWYQQTPGQGLQFLFEYFSETQRNKGNFPGRFSGRQFSNSRSEMNVSTLELGDSALYLCASSLVIGLAGVSGELFFGEGSRLTVL.

The sample holds one count of this clone. This CDR3 reads CASSYCRLGCEQYF. CDR3 DNA: TGTGCCAGCAGTTACTGCCGGCTGGGCTGCGAGCAGTACTTC. The chain has TRBV6-5 and TRBJ2-7; D gene uncertain. The CDR3 has 14 residues. V lost 1 base, J lost 6 bases, and 13 bases lay in between. The germline CDR1 and CDR2 sequences are MNHEY and SVGAGI.

V and J are TRBV18 and TRBJ1-2; TRBD1 matches at 7 bases. Germline-derived CDR1 and CDR2 are KGHSH and LQKENI. V was clipped by 1 base and J by 2 bases; unmatched bases: 1. This CDR3 contains 14 residues. CDR3 region: CASSPQGANYGYTF. The CDR3 DNA is TGTGCCAGCTCACCACAGGGGGCGAACTATGGCTACACCTTC. Looking up the rest from reference TRBV18 and TRBJ1-2 gives the full variable domain: NAGVMQNPRHLVRRRGQEARLRCSPMKGHSHVYWYRQLPEEGLKFMVYLQKENIIDESGMPKERFSAEFPKEGPSILRIQQVVRGDSAAYFCASSPQGANYGYTFGSGTRLTVV.

This clone has only a few counts. The chain employs TRBV7-9 and TRBJ1-1; 7 bases map to TRBD1. Germline trimming cut 3 bases from V and 5 bases from J; bases unmatched to any gene: 6. The germline CDR1 and CDR2 sequences are SEHNR and FQNEAQ (reference sequence). The CDR3 contains 14 residues. As DNA, the CDR3 is TGTGCCAGCAGCTTCTCCGGGACAGAGACTGAAGCTTTCTTT. It codes for CASSFSGTETEAFF.